The 14 T cell receptor beta chains below come from one sample, sequenced in a study of blood T cell repertoires in COVID-19 (dated by TCRdb to the early 2020s). The method behind the library was the immunoSEQ multiplex PCR assay. Sourced from immuneACCESS, this table was stored by TCRdb with only in-frame sequences that have V and J called. A share of the clones is absent; for the studies checked, an unresolved V gene accounts for under half, and the remainder has no known explanation. In all, the sample holds around 100,000 clones, and around 90% of those were seen once. The ten largest clones add up to approximately 4.2% of the sample. Sequencing was done on a sample of peripheral blood. The receptors were gathered from a woman in her 50s with acute or convalescent COVID-19.

The chain links TRBV3-1 (or the pseudogene TRBV3-2) to TRBJ1-6; TRBD1 agrees at 7 bases. J gave up 6 bases and V 1 base, and 6 bases lay outside the gene matches. Germline assignment: CDR1 LGHDT and CDR2 YNNKEL (reference sequence). This CDR3 is built from 16 residues. CDR3 sequence reads: CASSQGQGMRNSPLHF. CDR3 coding DNA: TGTGCCAGCAGCCAAGGACAGGGTATGCGTAATTCACCCCTCCACTTT.

CDR3: CASSRPGLAQADTQYF. The CDR3 DNA sequence: TGTGCCAGCTCCCGACCCGGACTAGCTCAGGCAGATACGCAGTATTTT. The genes are TRBV18 and TRBJ2-3, with 8 bases matching TRBD2. CDR3 size: 16 residues. Germline lookup yields CDR1 KGHSH and CDR2 LQKENI. The J segment lost 4 bases and the V segment lost 6 bases, leaving 12 bases of the junction unmatched.

This clone has just one count. The genes are TRBV7-9 and TRBJ2-6; D gene uncertain. The ends were cut back, 1 base at V and 2 bases at J, with 6 bases in the middle. The CDR3 length is 15 residues. Germline CDR1 and CDR2: SEHNR and FQNEAQ (reference sequence). The CDR3 here is CASSLVGAGANVLTF. The CDR3 nucleotides read TGTGCCAGCAGCTTAGTAGGAGCTGGGGCCAACGTCCTGACTTTC.

The chain carries TRBV5-1 and TRBJ1-2, with 9 nucleotides matching TRBD1. Germline V gene lookup returns CDR1 SGHRS and CDR2 YFSETQ. V lost 2 bases to trimming and J lost 6 bases; unmatched junction nucleotides: 5. There are 14 residues in the CDR3. The CDR3: CASSFTGQGNGYTF. DNA of the CDR3: TGCGCCAGCAGCTTCACCGGACAGGGGAATGGCTACACCTTC.

The chain's CDR3 is CASSHLAGVTGELFF. The DNA of the CDR3 is TGTGCCAGCAGTCACCTAGCGGGGGTTACCGGGGAGCTGTTTTTT. This sequence joins TRBV3-1 (or the pseudogene TRBV3-2) and TRBJ2-2, with 10 nucleotides matching TRBD2. The junction had 6 bases not matched to a gene; V was cut back by 6 bases and J by 5 bases. The CDR3 runs to 15 residues. Looked up from germline, CDR1 is LGHDT and CDR2 is YNNKEL (reference sequence).

This clone was counted once. Its ends do not fully match the called genes, so a read error is possible. The chain has TRBV2 and TRBJ2-1, with TRBD2 as a possible D gene (5 bases). The germline V gene has CDR1 SNHLY and CDR2 FYNNEI. The length of the CDR3 is 17 residues. In DNA form, the CDR3 reads TGTGCCAGCAGTGTTCTACTAGATTCCACCGCCTACAATAAGCAGTTCTTC. It codes for CASSVLLDSTAYNKQFF.

V gene TRBV6-2 or TRBV6-3 combines with J gene TRBJ1-1; D remains unclear. Trimming stripped 6 bases from V and 0 bases from J, with 5 bases between. The CDR3 has 12 amino acids. In germline, CDR1 is MNHEY, CDR2 SVGEGT. CDR3 nucleotides: TGTGCCAGCAGCATAGTGAACACTGAAGCTTTCTTT. It specifies CASSIVNTEAFF.

This chain joins TRBV15 and TRBJ1-3; D gene unclear. This CDR3 is 13 amino acids long. V was shortened by 3 bases and J by 0 bases, with 3 bases between the two germline ends. The germline V gene encodes CDR1 LNHNV and CDR2 YYDKDF (reference sequence). CDR3 DNA sequence: TGTGCCACCAGCAGCCTCTCTGGAAACACCATATATTTT. It encodes CATSSLSGNTIYF.

This clone was detected a few times. V gene TRBV6-5 combines with J gene TRBJ2-7; 7 positions agree with TRBD2. Per the germline V gene, CDR1 is MNHEY and CDR2 is SVGAGI. The CDR3 runs 13 residues. The V segment lost 8 bases and the J segment 3 bases; nucleotides outside the gene matches: 7. CDR3 amino acids: CASGRGRGYEQYF. The CDR3 coding sequence is TGTGCCAGCGGGCGGGGGAGGGGCTACGAGCAGTACTTC.

CDR3 sequence (DNA): TGTGCCAGCAGCGAACGGGACAGGCGCCTCTGGGGTGAAAAACTGTTTTTT. Protein sequence: CASSERDRRLWGEKLFF. This chain links TRBV6-1 with TRBJ1-4; 8 bases line up with TRBD1. This CDR3 has 17 residues. Germline CDR1 MNHNS, CDR2 SASEGT. After removal of 6 bases from V and 7 bases from J, the junction contained 16 bases not matched to a gene.

Concerning this clone: Its ends do not fully match the called genes, so a read error is possible. The chain joins TRBV3-1 (or the pseudogene TRBV3-2) to TRBJ1-2; 9 nucleotides align to TRBD1. The germline V gene has CDR1 LGHDT and CDR2 YNNKEL (reference sequence). The CDR3 extends over 15 amino acids. The CDR3 protein is CASSQQMGITGTGSF. The CDR3 nucleotides read TGTGCCAGCAGCCAACAAATGGGCATTACCGGGACAGGGAGCTTC.

This sequence joins TRBV7-3 and TRBJ1-1, with D possibly TRBD1 on 5 matching bases. Germline V gene sequence: CDR1 SGHTA, CDR2 FQGTGA. The CDR3 length is 14 residues. Trimming stripped 1 base from V and 4 bases from J, with 10 bases between. The CDR3 region is CASSLIGGVTEAFF. CDR3 in DNA: TGTGCCAGCAGCTTAATCGGGGGAGTCACTGAAGCTTTCTTT.

The chain links TRBV5-6 to TRBJ1-1; a possible D gene is TRBD1 (6 bases). The CDR3 consists of 13 residues. V gave up 3 bases and J gave up 5 bases, with 11 bases separating them. Germline V gives CDR1 SGHDT, CDR2 YYEEEE. CDR3 region: CASSSEGGTEAFF. CDR3 nucleotide sequence: TGTGCCAGCAGCTCAGAGGGGGGGACTGAAGCTTTCTTT.

The table lists this clone with a count of one. This chain links TRBV4-1 with TRBJ1-5, with 7 bases aligning to TRBD1. There are 15 residues in the CDR3. Germline values: CDR1 MGHRA, CDR2 YSYEKL. V lost 2 bases to trimming and J lost 0 bases; unmatched junction nucleotides: 1. Written as DNA, the CDR3 is TGCGCCAGCAGCCAACGACAGGGTAGCAATCAGCCCCAGCATTTT. Translation gives CASSQRQGSNQPQHF.